This entry features one T cell receptor beta chain sequence. In the original workflow: It was from reference gene primer amplification that nucleated cell counts were estimated. The assay was immunoSEQ multiplex PCR, and TCRdb's table has in-frame clones only and misses some. Clonal size and the V and J genes are those of that table, whereas D and trimming came from the DNA. The top ten hold around 2% of the sample, which has some 300,000 clones, about 88% seen once. The germline gives CDR1 SGHTA, CDR2 FQGTGA. The CDR3 covers 17 residues. The J segment lost 7 bases and the V segment lost 4 bases, leaving 12 bases of the junction unmatched. The sample originates from a study of blood T cell repertoires in COVID-19.

The chain carries TRBV7-3 and TRBJ2-1; 11 bases map to TRBD2. The sequence was obtained from a woman aged 55-69 years in a cohort exposed to, infected with or recovered from COVID-19 (not recorded which). Sequenced material: PBMCs or T cells enriched from blood (not recorded which). The CDR3 region is CASSSPVAGGPWNEQFF. The CDR3 DNA sequence: TGTGCCAGCAGCTCCCCAGTAGCGGGAGGGCCCTGGAATGAGCAGTTCTTC.